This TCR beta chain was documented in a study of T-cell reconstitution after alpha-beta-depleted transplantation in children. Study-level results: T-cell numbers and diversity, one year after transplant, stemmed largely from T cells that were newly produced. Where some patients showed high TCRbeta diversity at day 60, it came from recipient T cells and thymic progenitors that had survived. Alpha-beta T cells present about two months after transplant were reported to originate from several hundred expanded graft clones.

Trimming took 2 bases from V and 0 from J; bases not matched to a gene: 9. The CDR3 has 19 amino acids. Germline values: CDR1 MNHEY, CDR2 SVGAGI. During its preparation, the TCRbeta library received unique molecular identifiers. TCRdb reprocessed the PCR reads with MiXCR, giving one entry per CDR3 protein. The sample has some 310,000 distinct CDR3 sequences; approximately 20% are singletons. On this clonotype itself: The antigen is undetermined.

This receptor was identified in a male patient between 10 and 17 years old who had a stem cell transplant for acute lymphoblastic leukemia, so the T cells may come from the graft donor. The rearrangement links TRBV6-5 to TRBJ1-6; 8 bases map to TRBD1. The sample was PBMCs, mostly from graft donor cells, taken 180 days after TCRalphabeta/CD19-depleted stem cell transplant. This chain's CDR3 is CASSYPGQGRSSYNSPLHF. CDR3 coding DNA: TGTGCCAGCAGTTACCCCGGACAGGGCCGGAGCTCCTATAATTCACCCCTCCACTTT.